This T cell receptor (beta chain) was identified during a study of CD8 T cells in Susac syndrome. Overall study: Patients with Susac syndrome, at blood draw, were therapy-naive, on corticosteroids, or on intravenous immunoglobulin alone.

Germline CDR1 is MNHEY and CDR2 is SVGAGI. V shed 2 bases, J shed 4 bases, and the junction held 2 bases outside the gene matches. The CDR3 consists of 14 residues. RNA totalling about 0.45 to 1 ug underwent reverse transcription with random hexamers. The authors amplified TCR beta CDR3 across 54 Vbeta and 13 Jbeta using immunoSEQ multiplex PCR. MiXCR was run by TCRdb on the immunoSEQ multiplex PCR reads, yielding one entry per CDR3 protein. The sample contains around 200,000 distinct CDR3 sequences, approximately 95% of which appear only once. V is TRBV6-5 and J is TRBJ2-7; TRBD1 agrees at 10 bases. The sample was CD8+ T cells from PBMCs. The clonotype was recovered from a human donor with Susac syndrome. The CDR3 is CASSYGQGEYEQYF. The CDR3 nucleotides are TGTGCCAGCAGTTACGGACAGGGGGAATACGAGCAGTACTTC.